Following are 25 T cell receptor beta chains from one sample sequenced in a study of blood T cell repertoires in COVID-19. Repertoires were generated with immunoSEQ multiplex PCR, while TCRdb's copy carries only in-frame clones and drops some. The table shows around 70,000 clones, with approximately 80% occurring only once. The specimen sequenced was peripheral blood. The source of these receptors is a human donor in a cohort sampled during active COVID-19.

The chain carries TRBV2 and TRBJ2-6; the match to TRBD1 covers 12 bases. The trim removed 6 bases at V and 3 bases at J, leaving 6 bases unmatched. The CDR3 contains 17 residues. Germline CDR1 reads SNHLY; CDR2 reads FYNNEI. The CDR3 sequence is CASSTGTGGGGANVLTF. The DNA of the CDR3 is TGTGCCAGCAGCACCGGGACAGGGGGCGGTGGGGCCAACGTCCTGACTTTC.

The rearrangement uses TRBV9 and TRBJ2-3, with 11 bases matching TRBD2. This CDR3 is built from 15 residues. V shed 6 bases, J shed 4 bases, and the junction held 7 bases outside the gene matches. Germline-derived CDR1 and CDR2 are SGDLS and YYNGEE. The CDR3 reads CASNRLAGGADTQYF. DNA for the CDR3: TGTGCCAGCAACCGTCTAGCGGGAGGCGCAGATACGCAGTATTTT.

The genes are TRBV6-6 and TRBJ1-3, with D perhaps matching TRBD1 (6 bases). The CDR3 loop spans 13 amino acids. V dropped 7 bases and J dropped 4 bases, with 11 bases sitting between them. In germline, CDR1 is MNHNY, CDR2 SVGAGI (reference sequence). In DNA, the CDR3 is TGTGCCAGCACTGTACAGGGAGGAAACACCATATATTTT. Translation: CASTVQGGNTIYF.

This chain uses TRBV18 with TRBJ2-7, with D maybe TRBD2 (6 bases). V was pared by 8 bases and J by 3 bases, with 17 bases between. This CDR3 has 14 residues. Germline V gene sequence: CDR1 KGHSH, CDR2 LQKENI. The CDR3 sequence: CASTSTDYLYEQYF. CDR3 sequence (DNA): TGTGCCAGCACGTCGACGGACTACCTCTACGAGCAGTACTTC. Supplemented by reference TRBV18 and TRBJ2-7, the full variable domain reads NAGVMQNPRHLVRRRGQEARLRCSPMKGHSHVYWYRQLPEEGLKFMVYLQKENIIDESGMPKERFSAEFPKEGPSILRIQQVVRGDSAAYFCASTSTDYLYEQYFGPGTRLTVT.

The chain joins TRBV7-2 to TRBJ2-5; TRBD1 agrees at 12 bases. The V segment lost 5 bases and the J segment 4 bases; nucleotides outside the gene matches: 2. CDR1 is SGHTA and CDR2 is FQGNSA in the germline V gene. The CDR3 totals 14 residues. CDR3 nucleotides: TGTGCCAGCAGCGGGACAGGGGGCCGAGAGACCCAGTACTTC. It yields the protein CASSGTGGRETQYF.

The J gene is TRBJ2-5, the V gene TRBV5-4; D not certain. V was clipped by 4 bases and J by 4 bases, with 11 bases between them. The V gene's germline CDR1 is SGHNT and CDR2 YYREEE (reference sequence). The CDR3 has 13 residues. The DNA for the CDR3 is TGTGCCAGCAGCGTGGGTAGCTCAGAGACCCAGTACTTC. Translated, it gives CASSVGSSETQYF.

J is TRBJ2-7 and V is TRBV21-1; TRBD1, the table's D call, was not compared with the DNA. TRBV21-1 is tagged as a pseudogene. This CDR3 has 15 amino acids. The CDR3 nucleotides read TGTGCCAGCAGCAAAGCGCTCAAGGGGGCGAGCGAGCAGTACTTC. This encodes CASSKALKGASEQYF.

CDR3 sequence reads: CATSRVRGQTYEQYF. CDR3 coding DNA: TGTGCCACCAGCAGAGTAAGGGGGCAAACTTACGAGCAGTACTTC. The chain uses TRBV15 and TRBJ2-7; TRBD1 agrees at 7 bases. Germline loops: CDR1 LNHNV, CDR2 YYDKDF (reference sequence). The J segment lost 4 bases and the V segment lost 1 base, leaving 7 bases of the junction unmatched. The CDR3 length is 15 residues.

The V gene is TRBV5-8, the J gene TRBJ1-5, with TRBD1 matching over 7 bases. CDR1 is SGHTS, CDR2 YDEGEE, per germline. Trimming took 1 base from V and 5 from J; bases not matched to a gene: 3. This CDR3 contains 14 residues. Here the CDR3 DNA reads TGTGCCAGCAGCTTGTGGACAGGCCATCAGCCCCAGCATTTT. Its translation: CASSLWTGHQPQHF.

This clone was observed a few times. This chain connects TRBV28 to TRBJ2-7; D gene uncertain. Germline V gives CDR1 MDHEN, CDR2 SYDVKM. CDR3 length: 12 residues. Trimming cost V 6 bases and J 5 bases, with 11 bases left between them. The CDR3 DNA is TGTGCCAGCAGAGCTTCGGTGGACGAGCAGTACTTC. Protein sequence: CASRASVDEQYF.

The V call is TRBV6-1, the J call TRBJ2-5; no reliable D call. V gave up 1 base and J gave up 2 bases, with 8 bases separating them. Germline V gives CDR1 MNHNS, CDR2 SASEGT. The CDR3 has 14 residues. This chain's CDR3 is CASSEVVGQETQYF. CDR3 nucleotide sequence: TGTGCCAGCAGTGAAGTGGTCGGGCAAGAGACCCAGTACTTC.

The chain is built from TRBV5-6 and TRBJ2-5, with D hard to call. CDR1 SGHDT and CDR2 YYEEEE come from the germline V gene. Deletions cut 5 bases from V and 5 bases from J, with 16 bases between. The CDR3 sequence is 14 residues long. CDR3 residues: CASRLGIPGETQYF. The CDR3 coding sequence is TGTGCCAGCAGGCTAGGTATTCCCGGGGAGACCCAGTACTTC.

A few counts support this clone. The chain combines TRBV6-2 or TRBV6-3 with TRBJ1-2; D is possibly TRBD1 (5 bases). This CDR3 spans 14 amino acids. Trimming took 2 bases from V and 3 from J, leaving 10 bases between them. Germline V gene lookup returns CDR1 MNHEY and CDR2 SVGEGT. The CDR3 region is CASSYQGMDYGYTF. DNA of the CDR3: TGTGCCAGCAGTTACCAGGGCATGGACTATGGCTACACCTTC.

The chain links TRBV18 to TRBJ2-5; 8 nucleotides match TRBD2. CDR1 and CDR2 from the germline V gene are KGHSH and LQKENI. CDR3 length: 15 residues. The J segment lost 2 bases and the V segment lost 3 bases, leaving 5 bases of the junction unmatched. The CDR3 coding sequence is TGTGCCAGCTCACCCGCGGGAGGCGGACAAGAGACCCAGTACTTC. Translation gives CASSPAGGGQETQYF.

The chain links TRBV10-1 to TRBJ2-1; maybe TRBD1 (6 bases). CDR3 length: 11 amino acids. Trimming shortened V by 2 bases and J by 10 bases, and 6 bases separated the two germline ends. From germline, CDR1 is WNHNN and CDR2 SYGVQD (reference sequence). This CDR3 is CASSEGTEQFF. Written as DNA, the CDR3 is TGCGCCAGCAGTGAGGGGACAGAGCAGTTCTTC.

V usage is TRBV5-8 and J usage is TRBJ2-7, with TRBD2 identical over 11 bases. Trimming removed 2 bases from V and 6 bases from J; junction bases left unmatched: 4. CDR3 length equals 14 residues. CDR1 SGHTS and CDR2 YDEGEE come from the germline V gene. The CDR3 sequence is CASSFYLAGGEQYF. CDR3 DNA sequence: TGTGCCAGCAGCTTCTATCTAGCGGGAGGCGAGCAGTACTTC.

The sample holds one count of this clone. This sequence joins TRBV4-1 and TRBJ2-2; 8 nucleotides line up with TRBD1. CDR3 length: 15 amino acids. The V gene end was trimmed by 4 bases and the J gene end by 3 bases; junction bases not matched to a gene: 4. Germline V gene sequence: CDR1 MGHRA, CDR2 YSYEKL. In nucleotides, the CDR3 is TGCGCCAGCAGCCCGGCAGGGGGCCACACCGGGGAGCTGTTTTTT. Its protein product is CASSPAGGHTGELFF.

V usage is TRBV7-9 and J usage is TRBJ2-3; 8 positions match TRBD1. CDR3 length equals 15 residues. The germline V gene encodes CDR1 SEHNR and CDR2 FQNEAQ (reference sequence). V shed 5 bases, J shed 2 bases, and the junction held 6 bases outside the gene matches. The chain's CDR3 is CASSRGQGDTDTQYF. DNA of the CDR3: TGTGCCAGCAGCCGCGGACAGGGAGACACAGATACGCAGTATTTT.

This sequence joins TRBV5-6 and TRBJ2-7; D perhaps matches TRBD2 (5 bases). The ends were cut back, 4 bases at V and 7 bases at J, with 9 bases in the middle. Germline CDR1 reads SGHDT; CDR2 reads YYEEEE. This CDR3 region has 11 residues. For the CDR3, the DNA is TGTGCCAGCAGCGGACCGGGAGAGCAGTACTTC. It encodes CASSGPGEQYF.

The chain has TRBV7-2 and TRBJ2-2; tentatively, D is TRBD1 (5 bases). This CDR3 contains 13 residues. Germline CDR1 reads SGHTA; CDR2 reads FQGNSA. Trimming took 2 bases from V and 6 from J, leaving 7 bases between them. The CDR3 DNA reads as TGTGCCAGCAGCTTAAACAGGCCCGGGGAGCTGTTTTTT. Amino acids: CASSLNRPGELFF.

The chain joins TRBV19 to TRBJ2-7, with 8 nucleotides matching TRBD2. The CDR3 runs to 14 residues. V lost 2 bases, J lost 1 base, and 1 base stayed unmatched. Germline loops: CDR1 LNHDA, CDR2 SQIVND (reference sequence). Here the CDR3 DNA reads TGTGCCAGTAGTATAACTAGCGGTTCCTACGAGCAGTACTTC. Its translation: CASSITSGSYEQYF.

The chain couples TRBV24-1 to TRBJ2-7, with 12 bases lining up with TRBD1. This CDR3 comprises 13 residues. The germline CDR1 and CDR2 sequences are KGHDR and SFDVKD. Unmatched junction bases numbered 2, after V lost 7 bases and J lost 5 bases. The DNA for the CDR3 is TGTGCCACCAGGGGACAGGGGGCTAACGAGCAGTACTTC. This encodes CATRGQGANEQYF.

V usage is TRBV11-2 and J usage is TRBJ1-5; 9 bases fit TRBD1. J was trimmed by 1 base and V by 3 bases; bases with no gene match: 1. CDR3 length: 15 residues. In germline, CDR1 is SGHAT, CDR2 FQNNGV. This CDR3 is CASSFDRGSNQPQHF. DNA of the CDR3: TGTGCCAGCAGCTTTGACAGGGGGAGCAATCAGCCCCAGCATTTT.

The V gene is TRBV25-1, the J gene TRBJ1-5, with D tentatively TRBD1 (5 bases). CDR1 and CDR2 (germline): MGHDK, SYGVNS. The CDR3 has 13 residues. V was pared by 6 bases and J by 7 bases, with 13 bases between. The DNA for the CDR3 is TGTGCCAGCAGGGGCAGGGTGGACCAGCCCCAGCATTTT. Translating it yields CASRGRVDQPQHF. Filled out from reference TRBV25-1 and TRBJ1-5, the complete variable domain reads EADIYQTPRYLVIGTGKKITLECSQTMGHDKMYWYQQDPGMELHLIHYSYGVNSTEKGDLSSESTVSRIRTEHFPLTLESARPSHTSQYLCASRGRVDQPQHFGDGTRLSIL.

The chain is built from TRBV28 and TRBJ1-2, with TRBD1 matching over 10 bases. Germline V lookup: CDR1 MDHEN, CDR2 SYDVKM. V dropped 4 bases and J dropped 7; count of bases not matched to a gene: 6. CDR3 length equals 14 residues. The CDR3, as DNA: TGTGCCAGCAGTTCGGGACAGGGGCGATCTGGCTACACCTTC. Translating it yields CASSSGQGRSGYTF.